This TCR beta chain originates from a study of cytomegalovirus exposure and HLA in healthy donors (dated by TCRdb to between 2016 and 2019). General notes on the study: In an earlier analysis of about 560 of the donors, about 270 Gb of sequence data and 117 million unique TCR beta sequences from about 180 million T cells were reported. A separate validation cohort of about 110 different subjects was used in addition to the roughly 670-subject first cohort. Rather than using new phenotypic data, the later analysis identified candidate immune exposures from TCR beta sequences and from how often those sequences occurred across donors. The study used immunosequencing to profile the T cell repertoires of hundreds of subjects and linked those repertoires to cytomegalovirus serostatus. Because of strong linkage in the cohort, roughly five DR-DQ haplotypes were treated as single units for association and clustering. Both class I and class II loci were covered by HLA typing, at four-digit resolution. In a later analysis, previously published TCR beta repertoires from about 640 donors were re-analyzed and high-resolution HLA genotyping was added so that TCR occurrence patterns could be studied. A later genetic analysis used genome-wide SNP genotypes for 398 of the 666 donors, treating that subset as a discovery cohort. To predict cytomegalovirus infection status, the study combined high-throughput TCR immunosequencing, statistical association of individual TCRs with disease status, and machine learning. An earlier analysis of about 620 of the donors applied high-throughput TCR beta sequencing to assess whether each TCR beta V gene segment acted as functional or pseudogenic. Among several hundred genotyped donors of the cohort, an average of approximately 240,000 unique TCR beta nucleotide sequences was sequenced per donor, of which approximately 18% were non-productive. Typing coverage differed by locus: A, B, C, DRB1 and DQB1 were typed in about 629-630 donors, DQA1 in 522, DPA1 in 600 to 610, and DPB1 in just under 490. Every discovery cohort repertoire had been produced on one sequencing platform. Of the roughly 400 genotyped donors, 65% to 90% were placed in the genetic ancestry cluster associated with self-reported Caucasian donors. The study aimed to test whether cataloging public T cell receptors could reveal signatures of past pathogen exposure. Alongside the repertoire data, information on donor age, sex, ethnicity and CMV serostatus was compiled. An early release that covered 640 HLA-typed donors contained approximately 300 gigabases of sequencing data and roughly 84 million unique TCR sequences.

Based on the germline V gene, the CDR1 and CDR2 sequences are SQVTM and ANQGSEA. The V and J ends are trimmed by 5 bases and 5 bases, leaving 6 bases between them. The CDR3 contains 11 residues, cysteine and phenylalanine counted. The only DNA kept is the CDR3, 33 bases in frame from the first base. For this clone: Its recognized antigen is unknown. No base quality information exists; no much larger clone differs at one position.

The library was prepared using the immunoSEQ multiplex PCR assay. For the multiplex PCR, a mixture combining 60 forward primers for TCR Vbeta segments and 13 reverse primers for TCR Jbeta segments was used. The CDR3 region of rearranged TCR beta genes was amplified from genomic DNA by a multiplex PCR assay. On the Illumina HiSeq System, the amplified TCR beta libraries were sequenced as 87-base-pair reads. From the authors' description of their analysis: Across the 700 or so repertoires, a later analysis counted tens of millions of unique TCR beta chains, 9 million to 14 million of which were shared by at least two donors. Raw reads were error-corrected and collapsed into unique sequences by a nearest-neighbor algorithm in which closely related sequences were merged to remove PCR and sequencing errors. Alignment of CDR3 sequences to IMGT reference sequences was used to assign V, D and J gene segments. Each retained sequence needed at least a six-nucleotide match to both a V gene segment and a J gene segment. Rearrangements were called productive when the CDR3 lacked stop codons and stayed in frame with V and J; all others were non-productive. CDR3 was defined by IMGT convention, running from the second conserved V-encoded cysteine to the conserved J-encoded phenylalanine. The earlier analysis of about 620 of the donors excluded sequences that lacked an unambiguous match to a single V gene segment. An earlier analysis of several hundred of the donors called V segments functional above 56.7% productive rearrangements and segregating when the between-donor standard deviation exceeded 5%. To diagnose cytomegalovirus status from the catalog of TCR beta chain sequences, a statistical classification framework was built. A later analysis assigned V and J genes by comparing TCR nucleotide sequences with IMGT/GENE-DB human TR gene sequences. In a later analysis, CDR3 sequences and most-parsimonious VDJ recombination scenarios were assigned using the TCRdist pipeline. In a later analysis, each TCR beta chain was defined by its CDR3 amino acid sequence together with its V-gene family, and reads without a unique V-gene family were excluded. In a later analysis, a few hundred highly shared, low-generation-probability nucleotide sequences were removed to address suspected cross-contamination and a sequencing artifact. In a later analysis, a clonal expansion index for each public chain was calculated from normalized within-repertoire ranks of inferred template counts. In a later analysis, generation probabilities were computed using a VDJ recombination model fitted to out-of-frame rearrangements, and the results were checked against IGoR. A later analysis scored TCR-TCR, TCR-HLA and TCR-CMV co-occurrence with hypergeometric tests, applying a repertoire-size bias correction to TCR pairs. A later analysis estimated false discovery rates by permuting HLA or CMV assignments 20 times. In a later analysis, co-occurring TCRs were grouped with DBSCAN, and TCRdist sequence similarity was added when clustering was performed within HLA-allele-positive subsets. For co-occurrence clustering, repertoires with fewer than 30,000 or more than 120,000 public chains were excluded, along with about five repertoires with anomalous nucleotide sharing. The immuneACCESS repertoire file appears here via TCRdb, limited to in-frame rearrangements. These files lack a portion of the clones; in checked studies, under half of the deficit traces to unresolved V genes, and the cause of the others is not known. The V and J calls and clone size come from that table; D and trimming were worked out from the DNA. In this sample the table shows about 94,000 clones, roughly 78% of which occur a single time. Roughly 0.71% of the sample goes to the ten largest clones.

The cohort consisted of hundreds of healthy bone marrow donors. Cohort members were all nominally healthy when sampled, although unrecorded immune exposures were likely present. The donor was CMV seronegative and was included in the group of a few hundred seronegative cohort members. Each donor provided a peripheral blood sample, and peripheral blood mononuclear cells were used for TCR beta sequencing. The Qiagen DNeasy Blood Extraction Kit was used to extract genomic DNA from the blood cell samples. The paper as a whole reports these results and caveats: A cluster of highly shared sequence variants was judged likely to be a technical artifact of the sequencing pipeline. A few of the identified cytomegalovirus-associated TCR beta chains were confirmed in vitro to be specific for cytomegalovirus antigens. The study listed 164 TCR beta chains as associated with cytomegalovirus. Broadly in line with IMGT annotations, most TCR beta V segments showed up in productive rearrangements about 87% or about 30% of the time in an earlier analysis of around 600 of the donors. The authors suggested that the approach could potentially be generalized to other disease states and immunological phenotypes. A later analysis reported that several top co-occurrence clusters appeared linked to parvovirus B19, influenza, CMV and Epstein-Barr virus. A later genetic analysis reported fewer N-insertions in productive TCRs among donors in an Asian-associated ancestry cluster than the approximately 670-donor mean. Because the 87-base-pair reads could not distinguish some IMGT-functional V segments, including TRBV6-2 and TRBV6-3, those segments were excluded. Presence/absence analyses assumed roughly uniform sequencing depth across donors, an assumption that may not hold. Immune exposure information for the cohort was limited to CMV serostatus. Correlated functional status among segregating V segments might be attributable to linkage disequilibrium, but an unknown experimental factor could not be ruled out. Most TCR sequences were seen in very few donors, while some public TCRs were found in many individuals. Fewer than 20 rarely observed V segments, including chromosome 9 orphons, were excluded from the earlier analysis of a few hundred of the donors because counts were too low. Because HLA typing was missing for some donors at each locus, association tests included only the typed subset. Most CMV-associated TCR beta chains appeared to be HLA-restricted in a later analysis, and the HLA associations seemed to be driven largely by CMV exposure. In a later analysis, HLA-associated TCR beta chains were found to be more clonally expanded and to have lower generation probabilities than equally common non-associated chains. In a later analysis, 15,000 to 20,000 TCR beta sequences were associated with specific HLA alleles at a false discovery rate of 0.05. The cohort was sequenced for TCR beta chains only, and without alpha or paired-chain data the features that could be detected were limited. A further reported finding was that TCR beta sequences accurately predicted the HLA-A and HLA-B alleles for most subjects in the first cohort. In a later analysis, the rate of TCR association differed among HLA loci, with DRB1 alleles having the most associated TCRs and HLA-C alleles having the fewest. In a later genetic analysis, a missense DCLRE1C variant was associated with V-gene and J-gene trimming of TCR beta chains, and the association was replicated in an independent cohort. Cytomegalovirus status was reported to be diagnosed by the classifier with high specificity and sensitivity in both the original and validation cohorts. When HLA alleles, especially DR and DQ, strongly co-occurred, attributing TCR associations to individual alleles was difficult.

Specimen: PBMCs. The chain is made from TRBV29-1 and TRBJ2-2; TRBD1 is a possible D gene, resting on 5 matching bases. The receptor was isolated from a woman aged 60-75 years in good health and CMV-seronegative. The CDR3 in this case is CSVQGTGELFF. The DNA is TGCAGCGTTCAGGGAACCGGGGAGCTGTTTTTT.